What follows is one T cell receptor beta chain and its context. This clone was recorded once. Which antigen it targets is not known. The sample holds no much larger clone one base away, and base qualities are not on file. The twin pairs came from the European Cystic Fibrosis Twin and Sibling Study Cohort, which recruited patients from 158 CF clinics across 14 European countries. Zygosity and CFTR genotype were verified in-house, with zygosity tested by multiplex PCR of nine short tandem repeat loci. Peripheral blood was taken from each twin, and clinical parameters were recorded on the day of blood sampling. Genomic DNA was isolated from peripheral blood cells with phenol/chloroform and kept in TE buffer at 4 degrees C. This sample is drawn from a study of monozygotic twins with cystic fibrosis (dated by TCRdb to the early 2020s). Turning to the overall study: Barcoded libraries were prepared with roughly 15 PCR cycles from around 3 micrograms of fragmented DNA. To gauge how much genetics shapes V and J gene usage, the researchers compared TCR beta repertoires both within and across 16 monozygotic twin pairs who have cystic fibrosis. Made up mostly of children and adolescents, the cohort included ten female and six male twin pairs ranging in age from about 2.0 to 36.4 years, with a median of roughly 9.1 years. Twins were ranked among 1,060 cohort participants for weight-for-height and FEVPerc (FEV1 disease centile) on the day of blood sampling. Data for three of the twin pairs had previously been reported in another context.

Paper-wide results and their limitations: Simpson clonality was found to be generally low (median approximately 0.0096), suggesting a naive-dominated repertoire, although higher clonality was observed in the most severely affected patients. Monozygotic CF twin pairs shared significantly more nucleotide-identical clonotypes within each pair than unrelated CF individuals shared with one another (P = 0.000026, Mann-Whitney). Only a small cohort was studied, and no association of shared CDR3 numbers with age, concordance or disease severity was found. V gene usage was most similar to the co-twin for 13 of 16 pairs, and J usage for 8 of 16 pairs, suggesting genetic constraints.

V is reduced by 3 bases and J by 3 bases, leaving a spacing of 9 bases between them. Including cysteine and phenylalanine, the CDR3 has 15 amino acids. The kept DNA is CDR3 alone, 45 bases in frame from the first base. CDR1 and CDR2 (LNHNV, YYDKDF) derive from the germline V gene (reference sequence). TCR beta CDR3 regions were amplified by multiplex PCR with the immunoSEQ immune profiling system according to the manufacturer's instructions. Sequencing was performed on an Illumina NextSeq system. As for how the authors treated the data: The immunoSEQ Analyzer platform handled processing of the sequence data, and clonality was calculated by taking the square root of Simpson's index of productive rearrangements. Similarity in V and J usage was measured by Jensen-Shannon distance, and OLGA was used to compute CDR3 generation probabilities. The immuneACCESS database (August 2020) and VDJdb (December 2020) were searched for shared CDR3 sequences. This immuneACCESS table, as held by TCRdb, lists in-frame sequences with V and J called but not all clones. Of the missing ones, under half trace to an unresolved V gene in checked studies; the others have no known cause. V, J and clone size were drawn from that table, and D and trimming were deduced from the DNA. For this sample the table gives about 9,100 clones, of which roughly nine tenths were detected only once. The ten top clones hold 4.5% to 6% of the sample.

This sequence uses TRBV15 and TRBJ1-6; no confident D gene assignment can be made. The receptor comes from a boy younger than 10 with cystic fibrosis. The specimen was blood. Here is the DNA: TGTGCCACCAGCAGGGACCGGGACTATAATTCACCCCTCCACTTT. This translates into CATSRDRDYNSPLHF.